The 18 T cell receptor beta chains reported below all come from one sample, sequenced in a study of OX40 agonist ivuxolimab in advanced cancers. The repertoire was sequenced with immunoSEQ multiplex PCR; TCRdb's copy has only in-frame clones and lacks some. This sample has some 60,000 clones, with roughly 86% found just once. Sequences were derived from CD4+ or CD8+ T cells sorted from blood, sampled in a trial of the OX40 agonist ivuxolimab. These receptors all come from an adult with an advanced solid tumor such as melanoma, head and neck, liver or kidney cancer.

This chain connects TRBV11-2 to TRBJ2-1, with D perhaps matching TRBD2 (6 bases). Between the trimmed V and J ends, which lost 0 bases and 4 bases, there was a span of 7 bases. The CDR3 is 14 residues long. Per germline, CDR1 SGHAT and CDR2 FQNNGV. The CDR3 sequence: CASSLEAGYNEQFF. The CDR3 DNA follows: TGTGCCAGCAGCTTAGAGGCGGGGTACAATGAGCAGTTCTTC.

The CDR3 DNA follows: TGTGCCAGCATCGAGGACTCTCTTTCCTACAATGAGCAGTTCTTC. It yields the protein CASIEDSLSYNEQFF. The chain uses TRBV28 and TRBJ2-1, with D maybe TRBD2 (5 bases). V lost 7 bases and J 1 base, leaving 14 bases between the germline ends. Germline CDR1 and CDR2: MDHEN and SYDVKM. The CDR3 spans 15 residues.

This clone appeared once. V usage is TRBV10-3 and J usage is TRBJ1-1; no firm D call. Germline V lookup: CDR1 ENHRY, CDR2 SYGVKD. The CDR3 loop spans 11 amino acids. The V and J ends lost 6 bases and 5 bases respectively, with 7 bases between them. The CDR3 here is CAISAKTEAFF. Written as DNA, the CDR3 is TGTGCCATCAGCGCGAAGACTGAAGCTTTCTTT.

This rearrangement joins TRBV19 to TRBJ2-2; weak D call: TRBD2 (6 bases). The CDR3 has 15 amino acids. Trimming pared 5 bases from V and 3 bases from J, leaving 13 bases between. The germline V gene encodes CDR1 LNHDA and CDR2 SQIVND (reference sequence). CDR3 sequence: CASSGRDGYTGELFF. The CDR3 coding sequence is TGTGCCAGTAGTGGGCGGGACGGCTACACCGGGGAGCTGTTTTTT. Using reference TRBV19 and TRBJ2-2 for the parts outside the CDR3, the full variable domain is DGGITQSPKYLFRKEGQNVTLSCEQNLNHDAMYWYRQDPGQGLRLIYYSQIVNDFQKGDIAEGYSVSREKKESFPLTVTSAQKNPTAFYLCASSGRDGYTGELFFGEGSRLTVL.

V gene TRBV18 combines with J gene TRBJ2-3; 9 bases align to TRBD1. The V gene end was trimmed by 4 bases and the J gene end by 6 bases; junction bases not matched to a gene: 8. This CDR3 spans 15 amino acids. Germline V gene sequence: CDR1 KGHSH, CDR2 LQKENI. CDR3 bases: TGTGCCAGCTCACTTACAGGGGGCTATAGGGATACGCAGTATTTT. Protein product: CASSLTGGYRDTQYF.

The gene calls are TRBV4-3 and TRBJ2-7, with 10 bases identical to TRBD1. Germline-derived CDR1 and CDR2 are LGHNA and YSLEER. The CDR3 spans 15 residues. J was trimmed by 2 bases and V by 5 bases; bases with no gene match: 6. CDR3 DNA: TGCGCCAGCAGCAAGGACAGGGGGTTTACCTACGAGCAGTACTTC. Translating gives CASSKDRGFTYEQYF.

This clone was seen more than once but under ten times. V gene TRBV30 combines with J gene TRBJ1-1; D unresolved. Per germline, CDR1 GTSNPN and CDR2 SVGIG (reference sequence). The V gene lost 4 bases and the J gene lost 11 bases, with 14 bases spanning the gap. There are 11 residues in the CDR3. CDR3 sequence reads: CAWIKIEQAFF. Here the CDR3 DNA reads TGTGCCTGGATCAAGATAGAACAGGCTTTCTTT.

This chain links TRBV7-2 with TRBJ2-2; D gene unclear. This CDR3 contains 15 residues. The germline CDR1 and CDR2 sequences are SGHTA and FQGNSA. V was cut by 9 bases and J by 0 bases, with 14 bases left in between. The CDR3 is CASTRATANTGELFF. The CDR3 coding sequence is TGTGCCAGTACCCGGGCGACCGCGAACACCGGGGAGCTGTTTTTT. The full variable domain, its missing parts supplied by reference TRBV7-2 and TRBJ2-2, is GAGVSQSPSNKVTEKGKDVELRCDPISGHTALYWYRQSLGQGLEFLIYFQGNSAPDKSGLPSDRFSAERTGGSVSTLTIQRTQQEDSAVYLCASTRATANTGELFFGEGSRLTVL.

The chain's CDR3 is CSASVSGEQYF. The CDR3 DNA is TGCAGTGCTAGTGTCTCGGGTGAGCAGTACTTC. V and J are TRBV20-1 and TRBJ2-7; D uncertain. The V and J ends lost 3 bases and 7 bases respectively, with 10 bases between them. This CDR3 has 11 residues. The germline gives CDR1 DFQATT, CDR2 SNEGSKA (reference sequence).

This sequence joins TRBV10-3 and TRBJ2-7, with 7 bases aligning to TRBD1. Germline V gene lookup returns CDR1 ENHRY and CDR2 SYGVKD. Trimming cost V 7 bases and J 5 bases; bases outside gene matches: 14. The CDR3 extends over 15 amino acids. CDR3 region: CAITRGGGPFNEQYF. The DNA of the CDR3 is TGTGCCATCACACGAGGGGGCGGCCCCTTCAACGAGCAGTACTTC.

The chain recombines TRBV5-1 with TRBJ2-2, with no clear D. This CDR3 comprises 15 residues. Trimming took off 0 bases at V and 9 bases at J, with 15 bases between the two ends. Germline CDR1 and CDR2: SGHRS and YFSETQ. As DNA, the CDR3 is TGCGCCAGCAGCTTGGAGGTCTCCTTCCAGCGGGAGCTGTTTTTT. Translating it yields CASSLEVSFQRELFF.

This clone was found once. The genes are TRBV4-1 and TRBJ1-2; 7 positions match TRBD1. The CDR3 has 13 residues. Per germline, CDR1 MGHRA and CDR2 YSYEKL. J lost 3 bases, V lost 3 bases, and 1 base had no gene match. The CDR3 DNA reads TGCGCCAGCAGCCAGGGACAGTACTATGGCTACACCTTC. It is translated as CASSQGQYYGYTF.

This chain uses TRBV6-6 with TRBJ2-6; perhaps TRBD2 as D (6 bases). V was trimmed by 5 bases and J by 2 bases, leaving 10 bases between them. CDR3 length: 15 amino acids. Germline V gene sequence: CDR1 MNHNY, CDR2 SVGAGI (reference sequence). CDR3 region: CASSIGGAGANVLTF. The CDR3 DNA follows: TGTGCCAGCAGTATCGGGGGAGCTGGGGCCAACGTCCTGACTTTC.

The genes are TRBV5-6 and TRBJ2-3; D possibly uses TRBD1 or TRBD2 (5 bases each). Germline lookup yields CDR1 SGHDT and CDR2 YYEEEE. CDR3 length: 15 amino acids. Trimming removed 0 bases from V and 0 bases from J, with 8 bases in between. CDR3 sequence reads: CASSLGDPSTDTQYF. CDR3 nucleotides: TGTGCCAGCAGCTTGGGGGACCCCAGCACAGATACGCAGTATTTT.

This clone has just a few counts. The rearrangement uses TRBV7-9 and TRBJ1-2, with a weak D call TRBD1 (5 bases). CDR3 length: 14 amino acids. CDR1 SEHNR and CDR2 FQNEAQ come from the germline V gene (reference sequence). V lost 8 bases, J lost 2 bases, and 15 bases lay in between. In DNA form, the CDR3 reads TGTGCCAGCTCTACCGAAGGGGCGAACTATGGCTACACCTTC. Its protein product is CASSTEGANYGYTF. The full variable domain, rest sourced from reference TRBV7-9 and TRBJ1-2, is DTGVSQNPRHKITKRGQNVTFRCDPISEHNRLYWYRQTLGQGPEFLTYFQNEAQLEKSRLLSDRFSAERPKGSFSTLEIQRTEQGDSAMYLCASSTEGANYGYTFGSGTRLTVV.

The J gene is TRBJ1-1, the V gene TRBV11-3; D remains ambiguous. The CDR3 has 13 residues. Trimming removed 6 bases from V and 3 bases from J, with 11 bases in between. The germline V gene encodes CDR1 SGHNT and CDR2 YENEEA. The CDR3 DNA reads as TGTGCCAGCAGTGAATTGTGGGACACTGAAGCTTTCTTT. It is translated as CASSELWDTEAFF. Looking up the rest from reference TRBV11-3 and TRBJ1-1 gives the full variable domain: EAGVVQSPRYKIIEKKQPVAFWCNPISGHNTLYWYLQNLGQGPELLIRYENEEAVDDSQLPKDRFSAERLKGVDSTLKIQPAELGDSAVYLCASSELWDTEAFFGQGTRLTVV.

This chain's CDR3 is CASSSGVREGTNEKLFF. Written as DNA, the CDR3 is TGTGCCAGCAGCTCCGGCGTACGGGAAGGGACTAATGAAAAACTGTTTTTT. This chain joins TRBV5-5 and TRBJ1-4; D not resolved. The V end lost 3 bases, the J end lost 2 bases, and 17 bases lay between the germline ends. This CDR3 spans 17 amino acids. Germline loops: CDR1 SGHKS, CDR2 YYEKEE (reference sequence).

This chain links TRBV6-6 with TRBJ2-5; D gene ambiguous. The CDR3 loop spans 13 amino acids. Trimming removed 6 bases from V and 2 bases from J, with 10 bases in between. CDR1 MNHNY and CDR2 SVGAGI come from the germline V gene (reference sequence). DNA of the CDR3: TGTGCCAGCAGAGTCAGACAACAAGAGACCCAGTACTTC. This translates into CASRVRQQETQYF.